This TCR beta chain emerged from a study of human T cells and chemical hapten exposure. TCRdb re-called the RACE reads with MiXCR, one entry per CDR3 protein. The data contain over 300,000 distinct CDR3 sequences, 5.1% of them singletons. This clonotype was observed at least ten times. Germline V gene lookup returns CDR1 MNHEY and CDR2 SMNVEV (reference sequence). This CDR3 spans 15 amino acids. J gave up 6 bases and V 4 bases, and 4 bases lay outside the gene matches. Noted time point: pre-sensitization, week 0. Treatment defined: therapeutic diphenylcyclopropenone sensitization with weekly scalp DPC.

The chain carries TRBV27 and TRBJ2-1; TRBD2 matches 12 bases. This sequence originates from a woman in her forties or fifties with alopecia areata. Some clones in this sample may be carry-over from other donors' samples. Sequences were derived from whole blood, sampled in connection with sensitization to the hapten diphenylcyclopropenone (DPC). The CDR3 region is CASSSGLAGINEQFF. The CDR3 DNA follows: TGTGCCAGCAGTTCAGGACTAGCGGGAATCAATGAGCAGTTCTTC.